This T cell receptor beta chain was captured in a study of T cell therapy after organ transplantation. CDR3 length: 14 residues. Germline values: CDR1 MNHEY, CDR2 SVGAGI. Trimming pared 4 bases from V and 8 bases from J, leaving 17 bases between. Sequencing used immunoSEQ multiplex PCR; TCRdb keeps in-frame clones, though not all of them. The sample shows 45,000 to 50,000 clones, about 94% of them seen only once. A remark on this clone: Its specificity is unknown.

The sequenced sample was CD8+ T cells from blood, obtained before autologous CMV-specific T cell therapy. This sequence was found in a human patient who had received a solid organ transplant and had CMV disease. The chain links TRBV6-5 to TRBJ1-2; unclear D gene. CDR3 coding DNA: TGTGCCAGCAGTTTTGGGCGGGGTGGGAAAGGCTACACCTTC. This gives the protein CASSFGRGGKGYTF.